The source of this T cell receptor (beta chain) is a study of shared clonotypes between healthy human individuals. Study outcomes and limitations: Naive subsets generally exceeded memory subsets in estimated richness. In several donors, about 5% of naive CD4 clonotypes appeared in common.

Germline V CDR1 and CDR2: LNHDA, SQIVND (reference sequence). Between the trimmed V and J ends, which lost 5 bases and 2 bases, there was a span of 10 bases. This CDR3 has 14 amino acids. Some clones are missing from TCRdb's copy, which holds only in-frame ones; the method was immunoSEQ multiplex PCR. The sample consists of 2,500,000 or so clones, more than 85% of them appearing once. In the case of this clone: Its specificity is not known.

This clonotype originated in a man aged 18 to 29 in good health. Some clones in this sample may be carry-over from other donors' samples. The rearrangement uses TRBV19 and TRBJ1-3; a weak D match, TRBD1 (5 bases). Sequencing was carried out using naive CD4+ T cells from PBMCs. Subset indicated: CD45RA+ positively selected. CDR3 amino acids: CASSRREPGNTIYF. Written as DNA, the CDR3 is TGTGCCAGTAGTCGCAGGGAGCCTGGAAACACCATATATTTT.